This entry concerns a single T cell receptor (beta chain). Using unique molecular identifiers, the investigators prepared the TCRbeta library. A single record per CDR3 protein comes from TCRdb applying MiXCR to the PCR reads. The data show more than 550,000 distinct CDR3 sequences, about 11% seen once. This sample is part of a study of T-cell reconstitution after alpha-beta-depleted transplantation in children. This sequence was found in a human donor who donated a stem cell graft to a child with acute myeloid leukemia. Here the sequenced sample was PBMCs from the stem cell graft donor, taken from the stem cell graft.

The CDR3 DNA reads as TGTGCCATCAGTGCCCTAGCGGGAGGCCGGGATTCCTACAATGAGCAGTTCTTC. Translation gives CAISALAGGRDSYNEQFF. The chain carries TRBV10-3 and TRBJ2-1; TRBD2 aligns across 11 bases. CDR1 is ENHRY and CDR2 is SYGVKD in the germline V gene. Trimming cost V 4 bases and J 1 base; bases outside gene matches: 9. The CDR3 is made up of 18 amino acids.